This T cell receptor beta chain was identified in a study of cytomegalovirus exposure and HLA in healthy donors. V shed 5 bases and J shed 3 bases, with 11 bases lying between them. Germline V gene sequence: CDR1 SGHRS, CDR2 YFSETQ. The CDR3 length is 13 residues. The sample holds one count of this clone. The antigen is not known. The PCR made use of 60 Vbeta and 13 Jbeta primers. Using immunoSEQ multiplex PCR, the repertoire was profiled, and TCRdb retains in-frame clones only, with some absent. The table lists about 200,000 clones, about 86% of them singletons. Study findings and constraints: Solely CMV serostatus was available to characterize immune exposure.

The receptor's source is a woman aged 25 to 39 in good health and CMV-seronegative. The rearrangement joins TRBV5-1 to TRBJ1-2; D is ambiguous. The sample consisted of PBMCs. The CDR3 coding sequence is TGCGCCAGCAGACAAGACTCCGACTATGGCTACACCTTC. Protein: CASRQDSDYGYTF.